Sequencing of this T cell receptor (beta chain) was carried out in a study of shared clonotypes between healthy human individuals. Regarding the study as a whole: In having few donors, the study represented limited genetic and exposure-history diversity.

Using immunoSEQ multiplex PCR, the repertoire was profiled, and TCRdb retains in-frame clones only, with some absent. The sample records fewer than 3 million clones, less than 95% being singletons. This CDR3 is 15 amino acids long. Between the trimmed V and J ends, which lost 6 bases and 2 bases, there was a span of 11 bases. CDR1 MDHEN and CDR2 SYDVKM come from the germline V gene. Worth noting for this clone: Antigen: not known.

Material for sequencing was naive CD4+ T cells from PBMCs. Documented subset: CD45RA+ positively selected. The chain links TRBV28 to TRBJ2-6; tentatively, D is TRBD1 or TRBD2 (5 bases each). The receptor was derived from a man between 18 and 35 years old in good health. Some clones in this sample may be carry-over from other donors' samples. CDR3 sequence reads: CASRNQGAGANVLTF. For the CDR3, the DNA is TGTGCCAGCAGAAACCAGGGAGCTGGGGCCAACGTCCTGACTTTC.